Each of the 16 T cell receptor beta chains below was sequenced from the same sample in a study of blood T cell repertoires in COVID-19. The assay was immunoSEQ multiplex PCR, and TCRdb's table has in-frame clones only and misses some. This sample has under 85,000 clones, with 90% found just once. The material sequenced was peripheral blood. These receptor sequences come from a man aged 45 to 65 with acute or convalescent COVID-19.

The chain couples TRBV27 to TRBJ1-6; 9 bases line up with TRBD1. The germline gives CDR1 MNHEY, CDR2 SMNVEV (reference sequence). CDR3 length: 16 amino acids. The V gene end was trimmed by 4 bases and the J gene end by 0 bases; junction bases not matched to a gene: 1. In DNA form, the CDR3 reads TGTGCCAGCAGTTCGGGACAGGGCTCCTATAATTCACCCCTCCACTTT. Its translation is CASSSGQGSYNSPLHF.

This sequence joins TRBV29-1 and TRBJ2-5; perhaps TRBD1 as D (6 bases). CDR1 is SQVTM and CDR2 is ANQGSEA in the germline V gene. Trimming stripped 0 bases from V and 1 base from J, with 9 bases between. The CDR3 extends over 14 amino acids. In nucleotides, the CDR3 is TGCAGCGTTGAAGATGGACAGTCCCAAGAGACCCAGTACTTC. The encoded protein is CSVEDGQSQETQYF.

In DNA, the CDR3 is TGTGCCAGCAGCTTAGTTACCAGGAACACCGGGGAGCTGTTTTTT. The encoded protein is CASSLVTRNTGELFF. This rearrangement joins TRBV7-6 to TRBJ2-2; D unresolved. The CDR3 loop spans 15 amino acids. Germline V gives CDR1 SGHVS, CDR2 FNYEAQ. V was trimmed by 1 base and J by 1 base, leaving 7 bases between them.

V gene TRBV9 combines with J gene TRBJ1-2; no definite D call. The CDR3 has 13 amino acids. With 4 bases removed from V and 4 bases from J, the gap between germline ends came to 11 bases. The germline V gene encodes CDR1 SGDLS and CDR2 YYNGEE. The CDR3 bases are TGTGCCAGCAGCCCCCAGAGGAGCTATGGCTACACCTTC. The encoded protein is CASSPQRSYGYTF.

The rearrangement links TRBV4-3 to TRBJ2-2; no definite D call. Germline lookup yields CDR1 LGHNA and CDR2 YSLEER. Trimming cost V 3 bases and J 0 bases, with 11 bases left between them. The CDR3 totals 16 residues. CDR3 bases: TGCGCCAGCAGCCATCTAGGCGCGGCGAACACCGGGGAGCTGTTTTTT. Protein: CASSHLGAANTGELFF.

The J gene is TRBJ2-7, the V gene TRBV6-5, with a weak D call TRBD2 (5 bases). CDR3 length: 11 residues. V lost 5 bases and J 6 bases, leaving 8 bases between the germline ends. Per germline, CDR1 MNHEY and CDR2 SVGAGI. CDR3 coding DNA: TGTGCCAGCAGTCGAGGGTCCGAGCAGTACTTC. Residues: CASSRGSEQYF.

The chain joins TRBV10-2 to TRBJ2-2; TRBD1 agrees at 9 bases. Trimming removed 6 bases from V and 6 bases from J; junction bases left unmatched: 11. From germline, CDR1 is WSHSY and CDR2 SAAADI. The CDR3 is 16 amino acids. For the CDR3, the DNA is TGCGCCAGCAGACCCGGGACAGGGATGATATCCGGGGAGCTGTTTTTT. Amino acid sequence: CASRPGTGMISGELFF.

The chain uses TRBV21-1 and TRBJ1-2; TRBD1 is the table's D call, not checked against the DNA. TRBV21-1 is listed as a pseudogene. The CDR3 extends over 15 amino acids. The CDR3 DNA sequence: TGTGCCAACTCCCAAAGCTGGGACAGGGACTATGGCTACACCTTC. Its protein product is CANSQSWDRDYGYTF.

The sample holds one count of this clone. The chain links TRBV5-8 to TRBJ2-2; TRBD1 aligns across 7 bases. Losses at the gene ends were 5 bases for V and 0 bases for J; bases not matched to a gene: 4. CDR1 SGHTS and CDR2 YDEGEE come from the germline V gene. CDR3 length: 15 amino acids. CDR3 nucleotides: TGTGCCAGCAGGGCCGGGACAGCGAACACCGGGGAGCTGTTTTTT. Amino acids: CASRAGTANTGELFF. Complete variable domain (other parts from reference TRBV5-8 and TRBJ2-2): EAGVTQSPTHLIKTRGQQATLRCSPISGHTSVYWYQQALGLGLQFLLWYDEGEERNRGNFPPRFSGRQFPNYSSELNVNALELEDSALYLCASRAGTANTGELFFGEGSRLTVL.

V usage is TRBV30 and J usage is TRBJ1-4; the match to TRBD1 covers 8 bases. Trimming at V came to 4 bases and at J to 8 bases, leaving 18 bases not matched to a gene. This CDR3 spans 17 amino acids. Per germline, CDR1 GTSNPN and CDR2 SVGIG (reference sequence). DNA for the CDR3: TGTGCCTGGACCGGACGAAACCCGGACAGGGAACTCGAAAAACTGTTTTTT. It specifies CAWTGRNPDRELEKLFF.

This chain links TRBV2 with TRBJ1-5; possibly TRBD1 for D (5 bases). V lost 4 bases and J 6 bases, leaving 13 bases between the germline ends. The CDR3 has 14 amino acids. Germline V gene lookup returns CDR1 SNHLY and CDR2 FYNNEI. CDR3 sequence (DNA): TGTGCCAGCAGTGTATCGGGGGTGGGTCAGCCCCAGCATTTT. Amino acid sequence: CASSVSGVGQPQHF.

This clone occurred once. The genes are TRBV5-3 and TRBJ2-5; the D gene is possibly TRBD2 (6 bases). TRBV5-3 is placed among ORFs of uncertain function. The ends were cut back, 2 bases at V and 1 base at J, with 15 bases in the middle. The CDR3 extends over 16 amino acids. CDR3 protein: CARSFAERAPQETQYF. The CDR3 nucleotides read TGTGCCAGAAGCTTCGCGGAGCGGGCTCCCCAAGAGACCCAGTACTTC.

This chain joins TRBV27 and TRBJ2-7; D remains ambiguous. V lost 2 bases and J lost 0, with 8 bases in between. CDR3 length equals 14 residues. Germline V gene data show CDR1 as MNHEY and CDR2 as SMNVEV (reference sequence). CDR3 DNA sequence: TGTGCCAGCAGTTTAAACCCGGTCTCCTACGAGCAGTACTTC. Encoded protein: CASSLNPVSYEQYF.

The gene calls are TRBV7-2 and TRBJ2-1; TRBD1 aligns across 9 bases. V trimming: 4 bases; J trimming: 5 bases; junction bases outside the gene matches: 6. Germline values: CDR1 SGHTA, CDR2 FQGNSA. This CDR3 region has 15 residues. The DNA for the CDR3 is TGTGCCAGCAGCTACGGACAGGGGTTCAACAATGAGCAGTTCTTC. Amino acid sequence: CASSYGQGFNNEQFF.

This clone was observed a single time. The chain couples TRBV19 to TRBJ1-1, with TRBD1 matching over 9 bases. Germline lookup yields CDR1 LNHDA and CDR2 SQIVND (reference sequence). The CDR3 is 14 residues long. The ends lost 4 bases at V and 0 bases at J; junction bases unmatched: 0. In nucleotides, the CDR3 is TGTGCCAGTAGTAGACAGGGGGTGAACACTGAAGCTTTCTTT. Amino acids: CASSRQGVNTEAFF.

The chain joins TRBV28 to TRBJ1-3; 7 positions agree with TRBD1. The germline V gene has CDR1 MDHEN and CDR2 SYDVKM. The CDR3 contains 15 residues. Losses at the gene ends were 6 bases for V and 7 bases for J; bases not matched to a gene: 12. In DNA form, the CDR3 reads TGTGCCAGCAGAACAGGGGCGTTGGCGGAGAACACCATATATTTT. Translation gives CASRTGALAENTIYF.